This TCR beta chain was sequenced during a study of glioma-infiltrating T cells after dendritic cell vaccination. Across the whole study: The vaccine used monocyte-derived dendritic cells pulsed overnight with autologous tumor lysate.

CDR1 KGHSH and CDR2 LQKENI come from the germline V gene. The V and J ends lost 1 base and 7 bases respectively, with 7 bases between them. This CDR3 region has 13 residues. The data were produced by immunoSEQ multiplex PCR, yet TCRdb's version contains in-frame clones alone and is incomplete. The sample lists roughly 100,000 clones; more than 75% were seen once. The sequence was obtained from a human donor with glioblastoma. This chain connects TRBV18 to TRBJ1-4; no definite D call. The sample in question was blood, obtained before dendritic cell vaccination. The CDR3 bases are TGTGCCAGCTCACCACTGAGTGGTGAAAAACTGTTTTTT. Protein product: CASSPLSGEKLFF.